Listed below are T cell receptor beta chains from one sample, sequenced in a study of cytomegalovirus exposure and HLA in healthy donors. Sequencing used immunoSEQ multiplex PCR; TCRdb keeps in-frame clones, though not all of them. This sample has 150,000 to 200,000 clones, with over 9.5% found just once. The sequencing sample was made of PBMCs. These receptors were collected from a man aged 50 to 60 in good health and CMV-seropositive. The CDR3 runs from the conserved cysteine through the conserved F or W. The order of the fields is V gene, J gene, D gene, clone size, CDR3 DNA, CDR3 protein. D genes are given only for firm matches. Part of the rows lack a size; the others show once, few, many or a class for expanded clones.

V: TRBV19; J: TRBJ1-2; D: TRBD1; size: few; DNA: TGTGCCAGTAGTACAGAGGGGGCAGAAAGTGGCTACACCTTC; CDR3: CASSTEGAESGYTF
V: TRBV7-2; J: TRBJ1-3; D: NA; size: NA; DNA: TGTGCCAGCAGCTTAGGAAGGGGCTCTGGAAACACCATATATTTT; CDR3: CASSLGRGSGNTIYF
V: TRBV5-1; J: TRBJ1-2; D: TRBD1; size: few; DNA: TGCGCCAGCAGCTTGGAAGGGACAGCTCTATGGGGCTACACCTTC; CDR3: CASSLEGTALWGYTF
V: TRBV5-6; J: TRBJ1-2; D: TRBD1; size: few; DNA: TGTGCCAGCAGCTTGATCAGGACAGGCAAACTTGCTAACTATGGCTACACCTTC; CDR3: CASSLIRTGKLANYGYTF
V: TRBV27; J: TRBJ2-6; D: TRBD1; size: once; DNA: TGTGCCAGCAGTTTATTCGTTCCGGGACAGGAGTTCTCTGGGGCCAACGTCCTGACTTTC; CDR3: CASSLFVPGQEFSGANVLTF
V: TRBV4-3; J: TRBJ2-1; D: NA; size: few; DNA: TGCGCCAGCAGCCAAGACTCTGGACAGTCCTACAATGAGCAGTTCTTC; CDR3: CASSQDSGQSYNEQFF
V: TRBV29-1; J: TRBJ2-5; D: NA; size: NA; DNA: TGCAGCGTTGTGCCGGGGTCGAAGACCCAGTACTTC; CDR3: CSVVPGSKTQYF
V: TRBV19; J: TRBJ1-2; D: TRBD1; size: few; DNA: TGTGCCAGTAGTAGCCGGGACAGGGGGAAAAATGGCTACACCTTC; CDR3: CASSSRDRGKNGYTF
V: TRBV5-1; J: TRBJ2-3; D: TRBD2; size: NA; DNA: TGCGCCAGCAGCTCTGGACTAGCGGGGGGGATGAACACAGATACGCAGTATTTT; CDR3: CASSSGLAGGMNTDTQYF
V: TRBV11-1; J: TRBJ1-2; D: NA; size: NA; DNA: TGTGCCAGCAGCTTAGGGGAGGCCGCGGGCTATGGCTACACCTTC; CDR3: CASSLGEAAGYGYTF
V: TRBV6-5; J: TRBJ2-2; D: TRBD1; size: NA; DNA: TGTGCCAGCAGCCGTCTTCGACAGGGTATCGGGGAGCTGTTTTTT; CDR3: CASSRLRQGIGELFF
V: TRBV12-5; J: TRBJ1-1; D: NA; size: NA; DNA: TGTGCTAGTGGTTCCCCCCTCTCCACTGAAGCTTTCTTT; CDR3: CASGSPLSTEAFF
V: TRBV2; J: TRBJ1-1; D: TRBD1; size: NA; DNA: TGTGCCACCTTGAAGGGACAGGACACTGAAGCTTTCTTT; CDR3: CATLKGQDTEAFF
V: TRBV19; J: TRBJ2-7; D: NA; size: few; DNA: TGTGCCAGTAGTAGGGCGGGCTCCTACGAGCAGTACTTC; CDR3: CASSRAGSYEQYF
V: TRBV11-3; J: TRBJ2-1; D: NA; size: few; DNA: TGTGCCAGCAGCTTAGTAGGGGGGGGGCCCCATGAGCAGTTCTTC; CDR3: CASSLVGGGPHEQFF
V: TRBV27; J: TRBJ2-3; D: TRBD2; size: NA; DNA: TGTGCCAGCAGTTCTACCTACTCGGGGGGGACAGATACGCAGTATTTT; CDR3: CASSSTYSGGTDTQYF
V: TRBV27; J: TRBJ1-6; D: NA; size: few; DNA: TGTGCCAGCAGTTTGAGCCCCTCCGGTTCACCCCTCCACTTT; CDR3: CASSLSPSGSPLHF
V: TRBV30; J: TRBJ2-7; D: TRBD1; size: NA; DNA: TGTGCCTGGGGACGGGACAGAGTCTCCTACGAGCAGTACTTC; CDR3: CAWGRDRVSYEQYF
V: TRBV7-2; J: TRBJ1-5; D: NA; size: NA; DNA: TGTGCCAGCAGCTTAGCGGGGGGGGGCGGTCAGCCCCAGCATTTT; CDR3: CASSLAGGGGQPQHF
V: TRBV28; J: TRBJ1-5; D: TRBD1; size: few; DNA: TGTGCCAGCAGTTCAGGACAGGGGGGTCAGCCCCAGCATTTT; CDR3: CASSSGQGGQPQHF
V: TRBV7-9; J: TRBJ2-1; D: TRBD2; size: NA; DNA: TGTGCCAGTTACATGACTAGCGGAGTTGTTACGGGGCAGTTCTTC; CDR3: CASYMTSGVVTGQFF
V: TRBV5-6; J: TRBJ1-5; D: TRBD1; size: NA; DNA: TGTGCCAGCAGCTCGGGACAGCATCCCCAGCCCCAGCATTTT; CDR3: CASSSGQHPQPQHF
V: TRBV9; J: TRBJ1-3; D: NA; size: NA; DNA: TGTGCCAGCAGCCTCCTTCCGGGACAAGGGGCTGGAAACACCATATATTTT; CDR3: CASSLLPGQGAGNTIYF
V: TRBV27; J: TRBJ1-6; D: NA; size: few; DNA: TGTGCCAGCAGTTTATTTGTATTGGGCTCACCCCTCCACTTT; CDR3: CASSLFVLGSPLHF
V: TRBV5-1; J: TRBJ1-6; D: TRBD1; size: large; DNA: TGCGCCAGCAGCTACTCCGGGACAGCTGATTCACCCCTCCACTTT; CDR3: CASSYSGTADSPLHF
V: TRBV7-8; J: TRBJ1-2; D: NA; size: NA; DNA: TGTGCCAGCAGCTTAGGCGCCGGGTCCTATGGCTACACCTTC; CDR3: CASSLGAGSYGYTF
V: TRBV7-9; J: TRBJ2-4; D: NA; size: few; DNA: TGTGCCAGCAGCCCGGGACTGGACCTAGCCAAAAACATTCAGTACTTC; CDR3: CASSPGLDLAKNIQYF
V: TRBV9; J: TRBJ2-7; D: TRBD1; size: NA; DNA: TGTGCCAGCAGCGCCGGGACAGGGGGCAACGAGCAGTACTTC; CDR3: CASSAGTGGNEQYF
V: TRBV6-5; J: TRBJ1-1; D: NA; size: few; DNA: TGTGCCAGCAGTTACTCTTGGACAAGGAACACTGAAGCTTTCTTT; CDR3: CASSYSWTRNTEAFF
V: TRBV2; J: TRBJ2-3; D: TRBD2; size: few; DNA: TGTGCCGGGAAATCCGGGACTACTAAAAGCACAGATACGCAGTATTTT; CDR3: CAGKSGTTKSTDTQYF
V: TRBV9; J: TRBJ2-1; D: NA; size: NA; DNA: TGTGCCAGCAGCGGGGGACTCGGGCTCGAGCAGTTCTTC; CDR3: CASSGGLGLEQFF
V: TRBV7-9; J: TRBJ2-2; D: NA; size: NA; DNA: TGTGCCAGCAGCCACGGGTCCTTGAACACCGGGGAGCTGTTTTTT; CDR3: CASSHGSLNTGELFF
V: TRBV4-3; J: TRBJ2-6; D: TRBD1; size: few; DNA: TGCGCCAGCAGCCGAGTTCTTACAGGGGGCTCTGGGGCCAACGTCCTGACTTTC; CDR3: CASSRVLTGGSGANVLTF
V: TRBV7-2; J: TRBJ1-2; D: NA; size: NA; DNA: TGTGCCAGCAGCTTAGGCAGGGCAGATGGCTACACCTTC; CDR3: CASSLGRADGYTF
V: TRBV9; J: TRBJ2-5; D: TRBD1; size: few; DNA: TGTGCCAGCAGCCCGGACAGGGGCCGGGAGACCCAGTACTTC; CDR3: CASSPDRGRETQYF
V: TRBV7-8; J: TRBJ1-1; D: NA; size: NA; DNA: TGTGCCAGCATCCTACCCCCTTGGGGCATGAACACTGAAGCTTTCTTT; CDR3: CASILPPWGMNTEAFF
V: TRBV18; J: TRBJ2-7; D: TRBD2; size: NA; DNA: TGTGCCAGCTCACCAGGAACTAGCGGTCCAGGGGAGCAGTACTTC; CDR3: CASSPGTSGPGEQYF
V: TRBV20-1; J: TRBJ2-2; D: NA; size: few; DNA: TGCAGTGCTCCCGACCAGACAAAGCTGTTTTTT; CDR3: CSAPDQTKLFF
V: TRBV6-5; J: TRBJ2-5; D: NA; size: few; DNA: TGTGCCAGCAGTTTCAGGGGTGAGACCCAGTACTTC; CDR3: CASSFRGETQYF
V: TRBV15; J: TRBJ2-7; D: NA; size: NA; DNA: TGTGCCACCAGCGGTGAGGGATACGAGCAGTACTTC; CDR3: CATSGEGYEQYF
V: TRBV6-5; J: TRBJ2-7; D: TRBD2; size: NA; DNA: TGTGCCAGCAGTTACTCGACTAGCGGGGGTTGGGACGAGCAGTACTTC; CDR3: CASSYSTSGGWDEQYF
V: TRBV30; J: TRBJ2-7; D: TRBD1; size: NA; DNA: TGTGCCTGGAGCCAAAGGGCGGGACAGGGCAGTAACGAGCAGTACTTC; CDR3: CAWSQRAGQGSNEQYF
V: TRBV7-9; J: TRBJ2-3; D: TRBD2; size: NA; DNA: TGTGCCAGCAGTAGACCGGGACTAGCGGGGGGGGATACGCAGTATTTT; CDR3: CASSRPGLAGGDTQYF
V: TRBV5-1; J: TRBJ1-3; D: NA; size: NA; DNA: TGCGCCAGCAGCTTGAACAGGGCTGGAAACACCATATATTTT; CDR3: CASSLNRAGNTIYF
V: TRBV5-6; J: TRBJ2-7; D: TRBD2; size: NA; DNA: TGTGCCAGCAGCCGGAGCGGGGTGACTTACGAGCAGTACTTC; CDR3: CASSRSGVTYEQYF
V: TRBV29-1; J: TRBJ2-5; D: TRBD2; size: few; DNA: TGCAGCGTTGAAGGGGCTAGCGGGGGGGAGACCCAGTACTTC; CDR3: CSVEGASGGETQYF
V: TRBV7-8; J: TRBJ2-6; D: NA; size: NA; DNA: TGTGCCAGCCGAGCACCCCCTGGGGCCAACGTCCTGACTTTC; CDR3: CASRAPPGANVLTF
V: TRBV6-1; J: TRBJ2-2; D: TRBD1; size: NA; DNA: TGTGCCAGCAGTGCGAACGACAGGGCGAACACCGGGGAGCTGTTTTTT; CDR3: CASSANDRANTGELFF
V: TRBV19; J: TRBJ1-5; D: TRBD1; size: few; DNA: TGTGCCAGTAGTGCCTCAACGAGGACAGGGAGTGAGCCCCAGCATTTT; CDR3: CASSASTRTGSEPQHF
V: TRBV4-3; J: TRBJ1-2; D: NA; size: few; DNA: TGCGCCAGCAGCCAAGCCCCCAGGGCTAACTATGGCTACACCTTC; CDR3: CASSQAPRANYGYTF
V: TRBV7-9; J: TRBJ1-1; D: NA; size: few; DNA: TGTGCCAGCAGCTTGCAACAGGGTGGCACTGAAGCTTTCTTT; CDR3: CASSLQQGGTEAFF
V: TRBV7-9; J: TRBJ2-7; D: NA; size: NA; DNA: TGTGCCAGCAATACTGGGGGGAGCTCCTACGAGCAGTACTTC; CDR3: CASNTGGSSYEQYF
V: TRBV7-2; J: TRBJ1-1; D: TRBD1; size: NA; DNA: TGTGCCAGCAGCTGGAGGACAGGGGGCTTGAACACTGAAGCTTTCTTT; CDR3: CASSWRTGGLNTEAFF
V: TRBV5-4; J: TRBJ1-2; D: TRBD1; size: NA; DNA: TGTGCCAGCAGCGAAAAAACAGGGGGCTATGGCTACACCTTC; CDR3: CASSEKTGGYGYTF
V: TRBV19; J: TRBJ2-2; D: TRBD2; size: NA; DNA: TGTGCCAGTAGCCTCGGACTAGCGTGGAAGCTGTTTTTT; CDR3: CASSLGLAWKLFF
V: TRBV19; J: TRBJ2-3; D: NA; size: NA; DNA: TGTGCCAGGCCACCCCTGACTACAATCCGCACAGATACGCAGTATTTT; CDR3: CARPPLTTIRTDTQYF
V: TRBV11-2; J: TRBJ2-4; D: NA; size: NA; DNA: TGTGCCAGCAGCTTAGGATTCAGGGGGGAAAACATTCAGTACTTC; CDR3: CASSLGFRGENIQYF
V: TRBV5-4; J: TRBJ1-6; D: NA; size: few; DNA: TGTGCCAGCAGCTCCTTGCCTAGCTCGAGGAATTCACCCCTCCACTTT; CDR3: CASSSLPSSRNSPLHF
V: TRBV5-6; J: TRBJ2-2; D: NA; size: NA; DNA: TGTGCCAGCAGCTTGTCAGGGCCCGGGGAGCTGTTTTTT; CDR3: CASSLSGPGELFF
V: TRBV25-1; J: TRBJ2-2; D: NA; size: NA; DNA: TGTGCCAGCAGTGAACAGGAGGCCGGGGAGCTGTTTTTT; CDR3: CASSEQEAGELFF